These 30 T cell receptor beta chains came from one sample sequenced in a study of post-analysis software for immune sequencing data. Built from TCR beta cDNA, the libraries had unique molecular identifiers in them. Via MiXCR, TCRdb re-called the PCR reads, giving one row per CDR3 protein. The sample shows hundreds of thousands of distinct CDR3 sequences, around a third of them seen only once. Study findings and constraints: There were a few TRBV segments more frequent in patients than controls, and TRBV5-6, TRBV5-1 and TRBV20-1 were among them.

What these receptors recognize is not known. Sequenced material: blood. Receptors originate from a girl aged 10-17 years with multiple sclerosis.

Only a few counts were recorded for this clonotype. The chain is built from TRBV4-2 and TRBJ2-7; maybe TRBD1 (6 bases). V lost 0 bases, J lost 0 bases, and 9 bases lay in between. Germline V gene sequence: CDR1 LGHNA, CDR2 YNFKEQ. This CDR3 contains 15 residues. DNA of the CDR3: TGTGCCAGCAGCCAAGAACAGGGACACTCCTACGAGCAGTACTTC. It yields the protein CASSQEQGHSYEQYF.

The rearrangement uses TRBV21-1 and TRBJ1-5; TRBD1, the table's D call, lacks a check against the DNA. TRBV21-1 is annotated as a pseudogene. The CDR3 covers 13 residues. The CDR3 loop is CASSKDPFWPQHF. The CDR3 DNA is TGTGCCAGCAGCAAAGACCCCTTTTGGCCCCAGCATTTT.

In this sample, this clonotype turned up once. V gene TRBV3-1 combines with J gene TRBJ1-1, with 9 bases matching TRBD1. The CDR3 runs 13 residues. Germline CDR1 and CDR2: LGHDT and YNNKEL (reference sequence). The junction had 9 bases not matched to a gene; V was cut back by 4 bases and J by 12 bases. The CDR3 DNA sequence: TGTGCCAGCAGCCTTGGGACAGGGAGAGGATCTTTCTTT. Encoded protein: CASSLGTGRGSFF.

This clonotype appeared many times. The chain joins TRBV10-2 to TRBJ2-7; TRBD1 matches at 7 bases. The germline CDR1 and CDR2 sequences are WSHSY and SAAADI. This CDR3 is 16 amino acids long. After removal of 2 bases from V and 5 bases from J, the junction contained 12 bases not matched to a gene. The CDR3 DNA is TGCGCCAGCAGTGAGGACCTCACAGGGGTTCTCGACGAGCAGTACTTC. Translated: CASSEDLTGVLDEQYF.

V usage is TRBV12-3 or TRBV12-4 and J usage is TRBJ2-7; D gene ambiguous. This CDR3 region has 15 residues. V gave up 0 bases and J gave up 0 bases, with 9 bases separating them. Here the CDR3 DNA reads TGTGCCAGCAGTTTAGCGACGCTTGGCTCCTACGAGCAGTACTTC. As protein: CASSLATLGSYEQYF.

This clonotype was counted many times. This chain connects TRBV29-1 to TRBJ2-5; TRBD1 agrees at 8 bases. V gave up 7 bases and J gave up 5 bases; unmatched junction bases: 6. The germline CDR1 and CDR2 sequences are SQVTM and ANQGSEA. The CDR3 length is 12 residues. CDR3 loop: CSGLTGVETQYF. The CDR3 nucleotides read TGCAGCGGACTGACAGGGGTGGAGACCCAGTACTTC.

The CDR3 sequence is CASSSTQTDNEQFF. Written as DNA, the CDR3 is TGTGCCAGCAGCTCGACCCAGACAGACAATGAGCAGTTCTTC. The rearrangement uses TRBV7-9 and TRBJ2-1; tentative D call: TRBD1 (5 bases). Germline-derived CDR1 and CDR2 are SEHNR and FQNEAQ (reference sequence). The CDR3 covers 14 residues. Trimming shortened V by 4 bases and J by 5 bases, and 12 bases separated the two germline ends.

The chain is built from TRBV15 and TRBJ2-5, with 11 bases aligning to TRBD2. The CDR3 has 17 residues. Trimming cost V 2 bases and J 0 bases; bases outside gene matches: 5. The germline V gene has CDR1 LNHNV and CDR2 YYDKDF (reference sequence). The CDR3 coding sequence is TGTGCCACCAGCAGAACTACTAGCGGGGGCAACCAAGAGACCCAGTACTTC. Its translation is CATSRTTSGGNQETQYF.

This clonotype has just a few counts. This sequence joins TRBV12-3 or TRBV12-4 and TRBJ1-2, with 7 nucleotides matching TRBD1. The ends lost 6 bases at V and 3 bases at J; junction bases unmatched: 4. This CDR3 is 13 amino acids long. The CDR3 DNA sequence: TGTGCCAGCAGCTGGGACAGCTACTATGGCTACACCTTC. Translated: CASSWDSYYGYTF.

The chain employs TRBV3-1 and TRBJ2-1; 8 nucleotides agree with TRBD1. The germline V gene encodes CDR1 LGHDT and CDR2 YNNKEL (reference sequence). The V segment lost 1 base and the J segment 8 bases; nucleotides outside the gene matches: 7. There are 15 residues in the CDR3. The CDR3 loop reads CASSQVGQGPDEQFF. Here the CDR3 DNA reads TGTGCCAGCAGCCAAGTCGGACAGGGCCCCGATGAGCAGTTCTTC.

This clonotype was counted ten times or more. V and J are TRBV7-2 and TRBJ2-7, with D possibly TRBD2 on 6 matching bases. The CDR3 runs 15 residues. Germline CDR1 and CDR2: SGHTA and FQGNSA. Trimming stripped 0 bases from V and 0 bases from J, with 9 bases between. As DNA, the CDR3 is TGTGCCAGCAGCTTAGCGGAGGGATCCTCCTACGAGCAGTACTTC. Protein: CASSLAEGSSYEQYF.

The chain is built from TRBV7-9 and TRBJ2-1; TRBD2 agrees at 7 bases. The CDR3 contains 15 residues. The germline CDR1 and CDR2 sequences are SEHNR and FQNEAQ (reference sequence). The junction had 3 bases not matched to a gene; V was cut back by 1 base and J by 3 bases. CDR3 region: CASSLGLADYNEQFF. In nucleotides, the CDR3 is TGTGCCAGCAGCTTAGGTCTAGCGGACTACAATGAGCAGTTCTTC.

The chain is built from TRBV7-9 and TRBJ2-3, with no clear D. V lost 4 bases, J lost 1 base, and 6 bases lay in between. Germline assignment: CDR1 SEHNR and CDR2 FQNEAQ (reference sequence). The CDR3 runs to 13 residues. As DNA, the CDR3 is TGTGCCAGCAGCTCGGCGGGCACAGATACGCAGTATTTT. This sequence encodes CASSSAGTDTQYF.

V is TRBV7-6 and J is TRBJ2-1, with TRBD1 as a possible D gene (6 bases). This CDR3 spans 14 amino acids. Germline V CDR1 and CDR2: SGHVS, FNYEAQ. The V gene lost 5 bases and the J gene lost 8 bases, with 16 bases spanning the gap. CDR3 in amino acids: CASSQDRPGYEQFF. In DNA, the CDR3 is TGTGCCAGCAGCCAAGACAGGCCGGGCTATGAGCAGTTCTTC.

This chain joins TRBV12-3 or TRBV12-4 and TRBJ2-7; D may be TRBD1 (5 bases). The germline V and J ends were trimmed by 0 bases and 5 bases, with 11 bases remaining between them. The CDR3 is 14 residues long. CDR3 coding DNA: TGTGCCAGCAGTTTAGCGCCCCAAGGGGACGAGCAGTACTTC. Amino acids: CASSLAPQGDEQYF.

The genes are TRBV12-3 or TRBV12-4 and TRBJ1-2; D call uncertain. The CDR3 extends over 12 amino acids. Trimming removed 2 bases at V and 8 bases at J, with 9 bases between. As DNA, the CDR3 is TGTGCCAGCAGTTTATGGGCCAGGGGCTACACCTTC. It codes for CASSLWARGYTF.

This chain links TRBV18 with TRBJ2-7; D not certain. The CDR3 extends over 13 amino acids. CDR1 is KGHSH and CDR2 is LQKENI in the germline V gene. Trimming shortened V by 5 bases and J by 3 bases, and 11 bases separated the two germline ends. DNA for the CDR3: TGTGCCAGCTCAAATAGTATGGACTACGAGCAGTACTTC. It translates to CASSNSMDYEQYF.

This clonotype occurred a few times. This chain connects TRBV12-3 or TRBV12-4 to TRBJ2-7; D possibly corresponds to TRBD2 (7 bases). The last part of the DNA fits TRBJ2-5 better; the J call may be wrong. CDR3 length: 15 amino acids. The CDR3, as DNA: TGTGCCAGCAGTTTGCTGGGCGGGGGCGATGAGACCCAGTACTTC. It specifies CASSLLGGGDETQYF.

This clonotype occurred a few times. The gene calls are TRBV5-5 and TRBJ2-4, with a possible D match to TRBD1 (6 bases). Germline V gives CDR1 SGHKS, CDR2 YYEKEE (reference sequence). V was trimmed by 4 bases and J by 0 bases, leaving 14 bases between them. This CDR3 is 16 amino acids long. The chain's CDR3 is CASSPGHTIAKNIQYF. For the CDR3, the DNA is TGTGCCAGCAGCCCGGGACATACTATAGCCAAAAACATTCAGTACTTC.

This clonotype appeared many times. The gene calls are TRBV29-1 and TRBJ2-1; 9 positions match TRBD2. This CDR3 has 13 residues. Germline loops: CDR1 SQVTM, CDR2 ANQGSEA. Trimming cost V 5 bases and J 7 bases; bases outside gene matches: 6. The DNA of the CDR3 is TGCAGCGTTCTGGCGGGGGGGAGGAATGAGCAGTTCTTC. It is translated as CSVLAGGRNEQFF.

The chain combines TRBV20-1 with TRBJ2-3; 9 bases line up with TRBD2. The CDR3 totals 15 residues. CDR1 is DFQATT, CDR2 SNEGSKA, per germline (reference sequence). The CDR3 sequence: CSGKRGGGDDGTQYF. The CDR3 DNA reads TGCAGCGGGAAACGGGGCGGGGGGGATGACGGTACGCAGTATTTT.

This clonotype was recorded a few times. One end of the junction fails to match germline, which may point to a read error. J is TRBJ2-5 and V is TRBV6-5; D possibly uses TRBD1 or TRBD2 (6 bases each). Germline V CDR1 and CDR2: MNHEY, SVGAGI. This CDR3 is built from 16 residues. CDR3 region: CACSYSRGAPVETQYF. The CDR3 DNA is TGTGCCTGCAGTTACTCGAGGGGGGCGCCGGTGGAGACCCAGTACTTC.

J is TRBJ1-1 and V is TRBV29-1; no reliable D call. CDR1 SQVTM and CDR2 ANQGSEA come from the germline V gene. V lost 2 bases to trimming and J lost 2 bases, with 9 bases between them. The CDR3 runs to 13 residues. The CDR3 sequence is CSVETAANTEAFF. Here the CDR3 DNA reads TGCAGCGTTGAAACGGCGGCCAACACTGAAGCTTTCTTT.

This chain uses TRBV2 with TRBJ2-7; either TRBD1 or TRBD2 may supply D (5 bases each). The CDR3 consists of 14 residues. From germline, CDR1 is SNHLY and CDR2 FYNNEI. The ends were cut back, 3 bases at V and 1 base at J, with 10 bases in the middle. The CDR3, as DNA: TGTGCCAGCAGTGATGAGGGGTCTTCCTACGAGCAGTACTTC. Translation: CASSDEGSSYEQYF.

The chain employs TRBV6-5 and TRBJ2-7, with 8 positions matching TRBD1. V lost 2 bases to trimming and J lost 3 bases; unmatched junction nucleotides: 9. Germline CDR1 and CDR2: MNHEY and SVGAGI. The CDR3 extends over 16 amino acids. CDR3 DNA sequence: TGTGCCAGCAGTTACCCCGCCCCGGGACAGGTCTACGAGCAGTACTTC. This sequence encodes CASSYPAPGQVYEQYF.

This clonotype was found a few times. The chain combines TRBV3-1 with TRBJ2-4; 9 nucleotides line up with TRBD1. The CDR3 has 19 residues. The germline CDR1 and CDR2 sequences are LGHDT and YNNKEL (reference sequence). The V and J ends lost 2 bases and 0 bases, in that order; junction bases with no gene match: 11. CDR3 DNA: TGTGCCAGCAGCCAACCCCGGGGACAGGGCCCACTAGCCAAAAACATTCAGTACTTC. It yields the protein CASSQPRGQGPLAKNIQYF.

CDR3 protein: CASSGSNRGYTF. CDR3 DNA sequence: TGTGCCAGCAGTGGATCGAATAGAGGCTACACCTTC. The chain joins TRBV2 to TRBJ1-2; D uncertain. This CDR3 region has 12 residues. With 4 bases removed from V and 8 bases from J, the gap between germline ends came to 11 bases. Germline V gene lookup returns CDR1 SNHLY and CDR2 FYNNEI.

At least ten counts were recorded for this clonotype. V and J are TRBV15 and TRBJ1-4; the D gene is possibly TRBD1 (5 bases). The CDR3 covers 16 residues. V was cut by 0 bases and J by 7 bases, with 15 bases left in between. Germline CDR1 is LNHNV and CDR2 is YYDKDF (reference sequence). DNA for the CDR3: TGTGCCACCAGCAGAGATGAGGGGTGGGAGAGTGAAAAACTGTTTTTT. It is translated as CATSRDEGWESEKLFF. Full variable domain (rest looked up from reference TRBV15 and TRBJ1-4): DAMVIQNPRYQVTQFGKPVTLSCSQTLNHNVMYWYQQKSSQAPKLLFHYYDKDFNNEADTPDNFQSRRPNTSFCFLDIRSPGLGDTAMYLCATSRDEGWESEKLFFGSGTQLSVL.

This sequence joins TRBV5-5 and TRBJ1-1; D is perhaps TRBD1 (5 bases). The CDR3 length is 16 residues. Trimming left V 0 bases short and J 0 bases short, with 12 bases between. Germline lookup yields CDR1 SGHKS and CDR2 YYEKEE (reference sequence). The CDR3 nucleotides are TGTGCCAGCAGCTTGGTCCAGGGAAGCATGAACACTGAAGCTTTCTTT. It codes for CASSLVQGSMNTEAFF. The complete variable domain, with remaining parts taken from reference TRBV5-5 and TRBJ1-1, reads DAGVTQSPTHLIKTRGQQVTLRCSPISGHKSVSWYQQVLGQGPQFIFQYYEKEERGRGNFPDRFSARQFPNYSSELNVNALLLGDSALYLCASSLVQGSMNTEAFFGQGTRLTVV.

The gene calls are TRBV6-1 and TRBJ2-4, with D perhaps assigned TRBD1 or TRBD2 (5 bases each). TRBJ2-7 explains the end of the DNA better; the J call may be wrong. There are 15 residues in the CDR3. CDR1 and CDR2 from the germline V gene are MNHNS and SASEGT. The CDR3 sequence: CASSVQGESSYEQYF. Written as DNA, the CDR3 is TGTGCCAGCAGTGTTCAGGGAGAATCCTCCTACGAGCAGTACTTC.